This T cell receptor beta chain comes out of a study of T-cell memory formation after mild COVID-19. The table lists this clonotype with a few counts. There are 15 residues in the CDR3. Trimming shortened V by 2 bases and J by 0 bases, and 8 bases separated the two germline ends. Germline CDR1 and CDR2: MNHEY and SVGEGT. The authors produced TCR alpha and TCR beta cDNA libraries with sample barcodes and UMIs by 5'RACE using constant-segment primers. TCRdb ran MiXCR on the 5' RACE reads and lists one entry per CDR3 protein. The repertoire consists of 100,000 to 150,000 distinct CDR3 sequences, with 5% to 6.5% occurring once and the leading ten covering roughly 2%.

The sample consisted of PBMCs or a T cell subset sorted from them (not recorded which). This receptor was taken from an adult woman who had mild COVID-19 (a few samples of this study predate the infection). Cell type and time point are not known. The V and J genes are TRBV6-2 or TRBV6-3 and TRBJ1-5, with no clear D. Here the CDR3 reads CASSYVGYSNQPQHF. The CDR3 DNA reads TGTGCCAGCAGTTACGTGGGGTATAGCAATCAGCCCCAGCATTTT.